This TCR beta chain was sequenced during a study of blood T cell repertoires in COVID-19. Study context: PBMCs, B-cell-depleted T cells, or T cells provided the cDNA or gDNA that made up the material.

Individuals drawn from around 24 US areas were about 18 to 90 years old. Membership in each cohort depended on participant-reported clinical history. Losses at the gene ends were 4 bases for V and 4 bases for J; bases not matched to a gene: 7. CDR3 length equals 15 residues. CDR1 is MNHNY and CDR2 is SVGAGI in the germline V gene (reference sequence). Original analysis: The authors estimated nucleated cell counts from reference gene primer amplification. Method: immunoSEQ multiplex PCR; TCRdb's copy keeps in-frame clones and lacks some. V and J calls and clone size come straight from that table; D and trimming were deduced from the DNA. The sample lists almost 400,000 clones, approximately 87% occurring once.

This sequence was found in a woman aged 25 to 39 with acute COVID-19. The V and J genes are TRBV6-6 and TRBJ2-1; 7 bases are a match to TRBD1. Sequencing was done on a sample of PBMCs or T cells enriched from blood (not recorded which). The CDR3 spells CASSWGQIKYNEQFF. CDR3 bases: TGTGCCAGCAGTTGGGGACAGATAAAATACAATGAGCAGTTCTTC.